Included here is one T cell receptor beta chain sequence, with context. Its antigen remains unknown. Method: immunoSEQ multiplex PCR; TCRdb's copy keeps in-frame clones and lacks some. The sample comprises some 50,000 clones, just under 95% of which are singletons, and 9.5% to 11% rests with the top ten. With V trimmed by 5 bases and J by 0 bases, 4 bases remained unmatched. The CDR3 extends over 16 amino acids. Looked up from germline, CDR1 is SGHAT and CDR2 is FQNNGV. The source of the sample is a study of OX40 agonist ivuxolimab in advanced cancers. General study points: Certain nonresponding patients likewise had low normalized T-cell clonal expansion.

The source material was CD4+ or CD8+ T cells sorted from blood, sampled in a trial of the OX40 agonist ivuxolimab. The sequence was collected from an adult with an advanced solid tumor such as melanoma, head and neck, liver or kidney cancer. The J gene is TRBJ2-7, the V gene TRBV11-2; 13 bases align to TRBD2. CDR3 sequence reads: CASSLRTSGSSYEQYF. Written as DNA, the CDR3 is TGTGCCAGCAGCCTCCGGACTAGCGGGAGCTCCTACGAGCAGTACTTC.